What follows is one TCR beta chain and its context. Antigen unknown. These data originate in a study of OX40 agonist ivuxolimab in advanced cancers. Study-wide results and limits: The study observed clonal expansion of CD4+ and CD8+ blood T cells by week 6 at 0.1 to 3.0 mg/kg.

Measured with immunoSEQ multiplex PCR; TCRdb has only the in-frame clones, and not every one. The sample holds about 66,000 clones, 88% seen once. Material: CD4+ or CD8+ T cells sorted from blood, obtained in a trial of the OX40 agonist ivuxolimab. The TCR sequence derives from an adult with an advanced solid tumor such as melanoma, head and neck, liver or kidney cancer.

CDR3 in amino acids: CASSESRADQPQHF. For the CDR3, the DNA is TGTGCCAGCAGTGAAAGCCGGGCCGATCAGCCCCAGCATTTT. V and J are TRBV6-1 and TRBJ1-5; D call uncertain. The CDR3 runs to 14 residues. V lost 2 bases to trimming and J lost 5 bases, with 10 bases between them. Germline V gene lookup returns CDR1 MNHNS and CDR2 SASEGT.